This T cell receptor beta chain derives from a study of blood T cells in healthy people across ages. After removal of 8 bases from V and 3 bases from J, the junction contained 14 bases not matched to a gene. This CDR3 spans 16 amino acids. Germline V gives CDR1 DFQATT, CDR2 SNEGSKA (reference sequence). Those donating, healthy Caucasian individuals from Russia, were aged roughly 6 to 90. In each sample, at least 6 million PBMCs were isolated. The study's findings and limits: Donors of long life had a larger count of naive CD4+ cells and greater diversity than aged donors.

Primers used in a second PCR of roughly 6 to 11 cycles were a sample-barcoded 5' primer and a J-beta primer mix. TCRdb redid the calling of the 5' RACE reads with MiXCR, one entry per CDR3 protein. The sample lists more than 550,000 distinct CDR3 sequences, 20% to 25% seen once, with around a fifth in the top ten. Note on this clonotype: Its target is not known.

Sequencing input: blood. The TCR sequence derives from a man in his 70s in good health. V gene TRBV20-1 combines with J gene TRBJ2-1; 9 nucleotides line up with TRBD2. CDR3 coding DNA: TGCAGTTCCCCCTCGACTAGCGGTCCCAACTACAATGAGCAGTTCTTC. It yields the protein CSSPSTSGPNYNEQFF.